These 25 T cell receptor beta chains originate from one sample sequenced in a study of Tregs in tolerant kidney transplant recipients. Produced via immunoSEQ multiplex PCR; TCRdb's table is partial and in-frame only. The sample has approximately 100,000 clones, under 95% seen once; the top ten hold 0.46%. This specimen consisted of CD4+ T cells from blood, obtained before the transplant. The receptor set was obtained from a human donor who received a combined kidney and bone marrow transplant.

The CDR3 spells CTSRHTCFAQSRANVLTF. The DNA of the CDR3 is TGCACCAGCAGGCACACATGTTTTGCACAAAGTCGGGCCAACGTCCTGACTTTC. The rearrangement joins TRBV1 to TRBJ2-6; the D call in the table, TRBD1, was not verified against the DNA. TRBV1 is designated a pseudogene. The CDR3 is 18 residues long.

This rearrangement joins TRBV7-2 to TRBJ2-1, with 7 bases lining up with TRBD2. Trimming cost V 3 bases and J 6 bases; bases outside gene matches: 8. The germline CDR1 and CDR2 sequences are SGHTA and FQGNSA. The CDR3 spans 15 residues. The DNA for the CDR3 is TGTGCCAGCAGCTTTTCATCGGGAGGAAGCAATGAGCAGTTCTTC. The encoded protein is CASSFSSGGSNEQFF.

This clone was detected once. This chain joins TRBV28 and TRBJ1-2; D not resolved. The V and J ends lost 6 bases and 7 bases respectively, with 18 bases between them. Germline loops: CDR1 MDHEN, CDR2 SYDVKM. This CDR3 has 14 residues. This chain's CDR3 is CASRSRLEPGGYTF. Written as DNA, the CDR3 is TGTGCCAGCAGATCCCGACTCGAACCGGGTGGCTACACCTTC.

This clone occurred once. The chain recombines TRBV30 with TRBJ1-1; D gene uncertain. Trimming removed 0 bases at V and 5 bases at J, with 10 bases between. The CDR3 totals 13 residues. Germline V lookup: CDR1 GTSNPN, CDR2 SVGIG (reference sequence). The CDR3 protein is CAWSVRGGTEAFF. The CDR3, as DNA: TGTGCCTGGAGTGTAAGAGGAGGGACTGAAGCTTTCTTT.

The chain links TRBV19 to TRBJ2-1; weak D call: TRBD2 (5 bases). In germline, CDR1 is LNHDA, CDR2 SQIVND (reference sequence). The CDR3 runs 13 residues. Trimming took 1 base from V and 7 from J, leaving 8 bases between them. CDR3 sequence reads: CASSIGGYNEQFF. In DNA, the CDR3 is TGTGCCAGTAGTATAGGAGGGTATAATGAGCAGTTCTTC.

This sequence joins TRBV25-1 and TRBJ2-5, with 9 bases that match TRBD1. The CDR3 spans 16 residues. J lost 2 bases, V lost 3 bases, and 7 bases had no gene match. From germline, CDR1 is MGHDK and CDR2 SYGVNS. The CDR3, as DNA: TGTGCCAGCAGTGATCAAACCGGGACAGGGCAAGAGACCCAGTACTTC. As protein: CASSDQTGTGQETQYF.

The gene calls are TRBV7-9 and TRBJ1-2; the match to TRBD1 covers 7 bases. The CDR3 is made up of 15 amino acids. Trimming at V came to 5 bases and at J to 3 bases, leaving 9 bases not matched to a gene. CDR1 SEHNR and CDR2 FQNEAQ come from the germline V gene (reference sequence). DNA of the CDR3: TGTGCCAGCAGCGAACGAGGGGACAGCTACTATGGCTACACCTTC. Translation: CASSERGDSYYGYTF.

The chain combines TRBV4-1 with TRBJ2-3, with D perhaps TRBD2 (6 bases). V was clipped by 1 base and J by 0 bases, with 20 bases between them. This CDR3 comprises 19 residues. Germline CDR1 and CDR2: MGHRA and YSYEKL. CDR3 nucleotide sequence: TGCGCCAGCAGCCAAGGCGAGACCGGACTATCGACTAGCACAGATACGCAGTATTTT. It translates to CASSQGETGLSTSTDTQYF.

The chain links TRBV6-5 to TRBJ1-2; 7 bases match TRBD1. V trimming: 6 bases; J trimming: 4 bases; junction bases outside the gene matches: 8. The CDR3 sequence is 14 residues long. The V gene's germline CDR1 is MNHEY and CDR2 SVGAGI. The DNA of the CDR3 is TGTGCCAGCAGACGGGGACAGAGTCCCTATGGCTACACCTTC. Translating gives CASRRGQSPYGYTF.

This chain joins TRBV11-2 and TRBJ2-1; TRBD2 aligns across 13 bases. The CDR3 contains 15 residues. J gave up 9 bases and V 4 bases, and 6 bases lay outside the gene matches. Germline values: CDR1 SGHAT, CDR2 FQNNGV. CDR3 coding DNA: TGTGCCAGCAGCTCCACTAGCGGGAGGGGTGGTGAGCAGTTCTTC. Translating gives CASSSTSGRGGEQFF.

This clone was detected once. This chain joins TRBV14 and TRBJ2-5; D remains unclear. Trimming cost V 5 bases and J 5 bases, with 12 bases left between them. The CDR3 spans 13 residues. In germline, CDR1 is SGHDN, CDR2 FVKESK. This CDR3 reads CASSVSASETQYF. In DNA, the CDR3 is TGTGCCAGCAGCGTCAGTGCTTCGGAGACCCAGTACTTC.

V usage is TRBV5-1 and J usage is TRBJ2-3; D unclear. Trimming stripped 0 bases from V and 6 bases from J, with 5 bases between. This CDR3 region has 12 residues. Germline V gene sequence: CDR1 SGHRS, CDR2 YFSETQ. CDR3 bases: TGCGCCAGCAGCTTGGCCCTCGATACGCAGTATTTT. This translates into CASSLALDTQYF. The whole variable domain, filled in from reference TRBV5-1 and TRBJ2-3, reads KAGVTQTPRYLIKTRGQQVTLSCSPISGHRSVSWYQQTPGQGLQFLFEYFSETQRNKGNFPGRFSGRQFSNSRSEMNVSTLELGDSALYLCASSLALDTQYFGPGTRLTVL.

This clone was detected only once. The chain is built from TRBV5-1 and TRBJ2-7, with 8 bases fitting TRBD2. With V trimmed by 0 bases and J by 3 bases, 8 bases remained unmatched. The germline CDR1 and CDR2 sequences are SGHRS and YFSETQ. This CDR3 is built from 16 residues. This CDR3 is CASSLVGSGILYEQYF. The CDR3 DNA follows: TGCGCCAGCAGCTTGGTGGGTAGCGGGATTCTCTACGAGCAGTACTTC.

The table lists this clone with a count of one. This chain connects TRBV10-3 to TRBJ2-7; TRBD2 agrees at 11 bases. Unmatched junction bases numbered 3, after V lost 6 bases and J lost 5 bases. Germline assignment: CDR1 ENHRY and CDR2 SYGVKD. This CDR3 is built from 13 residues. The CDR3: CAIRGTSGNEQYF. DNA for the CDR3: TGTGCCATCAGGGGGACTAGCGGAAACGAGCAGTACTTC.

This clone was seen just once. This chain uses TRBV5-1 with TRBJ2-7, with a tentative D call TRBD1 (6 bases). Trimming took 3 bases from V and 4 from J, leaving 17 bases between them. The CDR3 is 15 residues long. Germline V gene data show CDR1 as SGHRS and CDR2 as YFSETQ. In DNA form, the CDR3 reads TGCGCCAGCAGCTCGACCCGGGGCAGGGGTTACGAGCAGTACTTC. It specifies CASSSTRGRGYEQYF.

CDR3 in DNA: TGTGCCAGTAGTCCGACCGACAGGGGGCTAGGGTACGGAAACACCATATATTTT. Amino acids: CASSPTDRGLGYGNTIYF. The rearrangement joins TRBV19 to TRBJ1-3; 10 nucleotides agree with TRBD1. CDR1 and CDR2 (germline): LNHDA, SQIVND (reference sequence). After removal of 5 bases from V and 4 bases from J, the junction contained 14 bases not matched to a gene. This CDR3 is built from 18 residues.

The chain combines TRBV15 with TRBJ1-5; 8 bases agree with TRBD1. Germline CDR1 LNHNV, CDR2 YYDKDF (reference sequence). Unmatched junction bases numbered 10, after V lost 5 bases and J lost 7 bases. This CDR3 is 15 amino acids long. The CDR3 sequence is CATSGMDRDQQPQHF. As DNA, the CDR3 is TGTGCCACCAGCGGGATGGACAGGGACCAGCAGCCCCAGCATTTT.

The table lists this clone with a count of one. The gene calls are TRBV11-3 and TRBJ2-3; the D gene is possibly TRBD2 (6 bases). Trimming removed 5 bases at V and 2 bases at J, with 14 bases between. The CDR3 totals 15 residues. Germline CDR1 and CDR2: SGHNT and YENEEA. This CDR3 reads CASSTQGTYTDTQYF. In nucleotides, the CDR3 is TGTGCCAGCAGCACTCAAGGGACTTACACAGATACGCAGTATTTT.

This clone was picked up one time. This chain connects TRBV27 to TRBJ2-7, with 7 nucleotides matching TRBD1. The CDR3 is 13 residues long. The germline V gene encodes CDR1 MNHEY and CDR2 SMNVEV (reference sequence). The J segment lost 7 bases and the V segment lost 9 bases, leaving 12 bases of the junction unmatched. The CDR3 region is CASRTGPVFEQYF. CDR3 in DNA: TGTGCCAGTAGGACAGGACCAGTATTTGAGCAGTACTTC.

The CDR3 region is CAGGDRPNYGYTF. CDR3 DNA: TGTGCCGGGGGGGACAGGCCGAACTATGGCTACACCTTC. The gene calls are TRBV6-6 and TRBJ1-2; TRBD1 matches 8 bases. Germline CDR1 reads MNHNY; CDR2 reads SVGAGI (reference sequence). Unmatched junction bases numbered 7, after V lost 11 bases and J lost 2 bases. The CDR3 runs to 13 residues.

The gene calls are TRBV4-2 and TRBJ2-7; D is possibly TRBD1 (5 bases). This CDR3 region has 12 residues. Looked up from germline, CDR1 is LGHNA and CDR2 is YNFKEQ. V was clipped by 5 bases and J by 2 bases, with 7 bases between them. The DNA of the CDR3 is TGTGCCAGCAGCAGGGGCCCCTACGAGCAGTACTTC. Protein sequence: CASSRGPYEQYF.

The CDR3 loop reads CASSLNGGGGNEQYF. The CDR3 nucleotides read TGTGCCAGCAGCTTAAATGGAGGGGGCGGGAACGAGCAGTACTTC. The rearrangement joins TRBV7-3 to TRBJ2-7; weak D call: TRBD1 (7 bases). This CDR3 region has 15 residues. Germline CDR1 is SGHTA and CDR2 is FQGTGA. V shed 1 base and J shed 5 bases, with 15 bases lying between them.

Comment on this clone: Additional DNA sequences in this sample encode the identical CDR3. The chain combines TRBV4-1 with TRBJ1-3; 8 bases line up with TRBD1. The length of the CDR3 is 16 residues. Germline V gene data show CDR1 as MGHRA and CDR2 as YSYEKL. V was pared by 5 bases and J by 3 bases, with 9 bases of the junction left unmatched. The CDR3 sequence: CASSSTGQGGGNTIYF. The CDR3 DNA reads as TGCGCCAGCAGCTCTACAGGACAGGGAGGTGGAAACACCATATATTTT.

This clone was counted a few times. This chain joins TRBV25-1 and TRBJ2-3, with D unresolved. V lost 3 bases to trimming and J lost 5 bases, with 15 bases between them. Per the germline V gene, CDR1 is MGHDK and CDR2 is SYGVNS. This CDR3 spans 15 amino acids. In DNA, the CDR3 is TGTGCCAGCAGTGAGGTTCGAGGCAACGTAGATACGCAGTATTTT. Its protein product is CASSEVRGNVDTQYF.

This clone came up a few times. V usage is TRBV2 and J usage is TRBJ2-1; no clear D. V was trimmed by 8 bases and J by 3 bases, leaving 14 bases between them. CDR1 is SNHLY and CDR2 is FYNNEI in the germline V gene. There are 14 residues in the CDR3. This CDR3 is CASLKRLSYNEQFF. The CDR3 region has the DNA TGTGCCAGCCTTAAGAGGCTAAGCTACAATGAGCAGTTCTTC. Variable domain in full (rest from reference TRBV2 and TRBJ2-1): EPEVTQTPSHQVTQMGQEVILRCVPISNHLYFYWYRQILGQKVEFLVSFYNNEISEKSEIFDDQFSVERPDGSNFTLKIRSTKLEDSAMYFCASLKRLSYNEQFFGPGTRLTVL.